This T cell receptor beta chain was retrieved from a study of T cells of healthy individuals. Via MiXCR, TCRdb re-called the 5' RACE reads, giving one row per CDR3 protein. This sample has 63,000 or so distinct CDR3 sequences, with under 20% found just once. In its sample, this clonotype was seen many times. Germline values: CDR1 SGHNT, CDR2 YYREEE (reference sequence). This CDR3 has 16 residues. V was trimmed by 4 bases and J by 8 bases, leaving 24 bases between them. V gene TRBV5-4 combines with J gene TRBJ1-2, with D hard to call. The clonotype originates from a human donor in good health. The CDR3 region has the DNA TGTGCCAGCAGCCCCGGCCTCTCGGAACTGGAGTTAGGCTACACCTTC. The encoded protein is CASSPGLSELELGYTF.